This T cell receptor beta chain was documented in a study of blood T cell repertoires in COVID-19. Sequenced by immunoSEQ multiplex PCR; TCRdb stores in-frame clones only, minus some. The sample carries about 430,000 clones, roughly 90% recorded once. The CDR3 has 15 amino acids. Per the germline V gene, CDR1 is SEHNR and CDR2 is FQNEAQ (reference sequence). The V segment lost 5 bases and the J segment 5 bases; nucleotides outside the gene matches: 4. The genes are TRBV7-9 and TRBJ2-3, with 13 bases aligning to TRBD2. The sequence came from a woman in her thirties with acute COVID-19. Sequenced sample: PBMCs or T cells enriched from blood (not recorded which). In DNA, the CDR3 is TGTGCCAGCAGCACCGGACTAGCGGGGGTAGATACGCAGTATTTT. Amino acids: CASSTGLAGVDTQYF.